A selection of T cell receptor beta chains follows, all from one sample in a study of blood T cell repertoires in COVID-19. The method was immunoSEQ multiplex PCR; TCRdb's version includes in-frame clones alone and lacks a portion of them. Altogether about 330,000 clones are present, approximately 88% being singletons, with the ten largest covering 7.5% to 10%. Sequencing was performed on peripheral blood. The receptors were sampled from a man younger than 40 with COVID-19, enrolled during active disease. CDR3s include the opening cysteine and the closing phenylalanine or tryptophan. Each record gives: J gene, D gene, V gene, clone size, CDR3 protein, CDR3 DNA. A D gene is named only where the DNA matches it firmly. Clone size is not always given. Where it is, it says once, few, many or a class for expanded clones.

j_call: TRBJ2-7; d_call: TRBD1; v_call: TRBV28; clone_size: .; cdr3_aa: CASRRTGPEQYF; cdr3_nt: TGTGCCAGCAGAAGGACAGGGCCGGAACAGTACTTC
j_call: TRBJ2-2; d_call: .; v_call: TRBV19; clone_size: .; cdr3_aa: CASRWTVTGELFF; cdr3_nt: TGTGCCAGTAGGTGGACAGTTACCGGGGAGCTGTTTTTT
j_call: TRBJ1-5; d_call: TRBD1; v_call: TRBV7-2; clone_size: .; cdr3_aa: CASSLGQGSNQPQHF; cdr3_nt: TGTGCCAGCAGCTTGGGACAGGGAAGCAATCAGCCCCAGCATTTT
j_call: TRBJ2-7; d_call: .; v_call: TRBV28; clone_size: .; cdr3_aa: CASSLQRQEQYF; cdr3_nt: TGTGCCAGCAGTTTACAGAGACAGGAGCAGTACTTC
j_call: TRBJ2-1; d_call: .; v_call: TRBV6-5; clone_size: once; cdr3_aa: CASSRSSYNEQFF; cdr3_nt: TGTGCCAGCTCACGTAGCTCCTACAATGAGCAGTTCTTC
j_call: TRBJ1-2; d_call: .; v_call: TRBV4-3; clone_size: .; cdr3_aa: CASSQDGTAYGYTF; cdr3_nt: TGCGCCAGCAGCCAAGATGGAACAGCCTATGGCTACACCTTC
j_call: TRBJ2-7; d_call: .; v_call: TRBV5-1; clone_size: once; cdr3_aa: CASSFGVSYEQYF; cdr3_nt: TGCGCCAGCAGCTTCGGGGTTTCCTACGAGCAGTACTTC
j_call: TRBJ2-7; d_call: TRBD2; v_call: TRBV27; clone_size: .; cdr3_aa: CASSFLAGVSYEQYF; cdr3_nt: TGTGCCAGCAGTTTTCTAGCGGGAGTTTCGTACGAGCAGTACTTC
j_call: TRBJ2-2; d_call: .; v_call: TRBV29-1; clone_size: .; cdr3_aa: CSVGGGRGGPTGELFF; cdr3_nt: TGCAGCGTCGGAGGGGGCCGTGGAGGTCCGACCGGGGAGCTGTTTTTT
j_call: TRBJ2-2; d_call: TRBD1; v_call: TRBV6-2/TRBV6-3; clone_size: .; cdr3_aa: CASSLQGAPTGELFF; cdr3_nt: TGTGCCAGCAGTTTACAGGGGGCGCCCACCGGGGAGCTGTTTTTT
j_call: TRBJ1-1; d_call: TRBD1; v_call: TRBV9; clone_size: .; cdr3_aa: CASSQQGGRTEAFF; cdr3_nt: TGTGCCAGCAGTCAACAGGGGGGGAGGACTGAAGCTTTCTTT
j_call: TRBJ2-3; d_call: .; v_call: TRBV12-5; clone_size: .; cdr3_aa: CASGPLWVGPDTQYF; cdr3_nt: TGTGCTAGTGGTCCCCTTTGGGTGGGCCCAGATACGCAGTATTTT
j_call: TRBJ1-2; d_call: .; v_call: TRBV2; clone_size: once; cdr3_aa: CAQGGMGGGGYGYTF; cdr3_nt: TGTGCCCAGGGTGGCATGGGAGGAGGCGGGTATGGCTACACCTTC
j_call: TRBJ2-7; d_call: .; v_call: TRBV27; clone_size: .; cdr3_aa: CASSFSGSYEQYF; cdr3_nt: TGTGCCAGCAGTTTCAGCGGGTCCTACGAGCAGTACTTC
j_call: TRBJ1-2; d_call: .; v_call: TRBV19; clone_size: .; cdr3_aa: CASRTFPDSTFRYGYTF; cdr3_nt: TGTGCCAGTAGAACATTTCCGGACAGTACCTTTAGGTATGGCTACACCTTC
j_call: TRBJ2-7; d_call: .; v_call: TRBV16; clone_size: .; cdr3_aa: CASKTTASSYEQYF; cdr3_nt: TGTGCCAGCAAGACGACAGCAAGCTCCTACGAGCAGTACTTC
j_call: TRBJ2-2; d_call: .; v_call: TRBV2; clone_size: once; cdr3_aa: CASSPRQNTGELFF; cdr3_nt: TGTGCCAGCAGTCCGCGACAGAACACCGGGGAGCTGTTTTTT
j_call: TRBJ1-2; d_call: .; v_call: TRBV5-3; clone_size: .; cdr3_aa: CARSLRPEHYGYTF; cdr3_nt: TGTGCCAGAAGCTTGCGGCCGGAGCACTATGGCTACACCTTC
j_call: TRBJ1-3; d_call: TRBD1; v_call: TRBV30; clone_size: once; cdr3_aa: CAWSGRGLGRNTIYF; cdr3_nt: TGTGCCTGGAGTGGGAGGGGGCTTGGGCGAAACACCATATATTTT
j_call: TRBJ2-1; d_call: .; v_call: TRBV4-1; clone_size: once; cdr3_aa: CASSHDGGVARGMNEQFF; cdr3_nt: TGCGCCAGCAGCCATGATGGTGGGGTTGCTAGGGGAATGAATGAGCAGTTCTTC
j_call: TRBJ2-2; d_call: .; v_call: TRBV29-1; clone_size: .; cdr3_aa: CSVVLTGSIGELFF; cdr3_nt: TGCAGCGTTGTGCTTACAGGGTCTATCGGGGAGCTGTTTTTT
j_call: TRBJ1-1; d_call: .; v_call: TRBV5-4; clone_size: .; cdr3_aa: CASSWAWGDTEAFF; cdr3_nt: TGTGCCAGCAGCTGGGCCTGGGGGGACACTGAAGCTTTCTTT
j_call: TRBJ1-6; d_call: TRBD1; v_call: TRBV7-2; clone_size: .; cdr3_aa: CASSLGVPGGSPLHF; cdr3_nt: TGTGCCAGCAGCTTAGGGGTGCCAGGGGGTTCACCCCTCCACTTT
j_call: TRBJ2-7; d_call: TRBD2; v_call: TRBV10-3; clone_size: .; cdr3_aa: CAISGLAGVGTYEQYF; cdr3_nt: TGTGCCATCAGTGGACTAGCGGGGGTGGGTACCTACGAGCAGTACTTC
j_call: TRBJ2-2; d_call: TRBD2; v_call: TRBV29-1; clone_size: few; cdr3_aa: CSVVSGRITGELFF; cdr3_nt: TGCAGCGTTGTAAGCGGGAGGATAACCGGGGAGCTGTTTTTT
j_call: TRBJ2-7; d_call: .; v_call: TRBV5-4; clone_size: .; cdr3_aa: CASSLVGPQNEQYF; cdr3_nt: TGTGCCAGCAGCTTGGTGGGGCCACAGAACGAGCAGTACTTC